These 28 T cell receptor beta chains were sequenced from one sample in a study of control samples from healthy donors and cancer patients. Using immunoSEQ multiplex PCR, the repertoire was profiled, and TCRdb retains in-frame clones only, with some absent. The sample includes over 100,000 clones, 75% to 95% seen only once; the top ten take around 2.3%. The sample taken for sequencing was blood. These receptor sequences come from a man aged 40-50 years in good health.

The genes are TRBV10-2 and TRBJ2-3; 14 nucleotides agree with TRBD2. Germline V gene data show CDR1 as WSHSY and CDR2 as SAAADI. V lost 3 bases to trimming and J lost 3 bases; unmatched junction nucleotides: 5. The CDR3 has 17 residues. The CDR3 region has the DNA TGCGCCAGCAGTGACCGACTAGCGGGGGGGAGGACAGATACGCAGTATTTT. It encodes CASSDRLAGGRTDTQYF.

This chain joins TRBV6-5 and TRBJ1-5; no clear D. Looked up from germline, CDR1 is MNHEY and CDR2 is SVGAGI. CDR3 size: 13 residues. With 6 bases removed from V and 2 bases from J, the gap between germline ends came to 8 bases. CDR3 in DNA: TGTGCCAGCAGCCGGTGGGGCAATCAGCCCCAGCATTTT. Protein product: CASSRWGNQPQHF.

Here the CDR3 reads CASSEEGADQETQYF. DNA for the CDR3: TGTGCCAGCAGTGAAGAAGGTGCAGACCAAGAGACCCAGTACTTC. The chain is built from TRBV2 and TRBJ2-5; no clear D. Germline V gives CDR1 SNHLY, CDR2 FYNNEI. V dropped 1 base and J dropped 0 bases, with 9 bases sitting between them. The CDR3 is made up of 15 amino acids.

This clone was recorded once. This CDR3 is CASSFENRTHGYTF. For the CDR3, the DNA is TGTGCCAGCAGCTTCGAGAATCGCACTCATGGCTACACCTTC. The chain links TRBV7-9 to TRBJ1-2; D is unresolved. From germline, CDR1 is SEHNR and CDR2 FQNEAQ (reference sequence). V was trimmed by 3 bases and J by 6 bases, leaving 14 bases between them. The CDR3 covers 14 residues.

The chain recombines TRBV6-1 with TRBJ1-5; D is uncertain. Germline V gene sequence: CDR1 MNHNS, CDR2 SASEGT. Trimming stripped 2 bases from V and 4 bases from J, with 0 bases between. There are 11 residues in the CDR3. The CDR3 region has the DNA TGTGCCAGCAGTGAAAATCAGCCCCAGCATTTT. Translation: CASSENQPQHF.

V and J are TRBV7-9 and TRBJ1-3; weak D call: TRBD1 (6 bases). Germline V gene data show CDR1 as SEHNR and CDR2 as FQNEAQ (reference sequence). V shed 5 bases and J shed 0 bases, with 14 bases lying between them. The CDR3 extends over 16 amino acids. The CDR3 coding sequence is TGTGCCAGCAGCCTACACGGACAGCTCTCTGGAAACACCATATATTTT. It yields the protein CASSLHGQLSGNTIYF.

The chain is built from TRBV6-6 and TRBJ1-1, with D possibly matching TRBD1 (5 bases). This CDR3 is built from 15 residues. Germline loops: CDR1 MNHNY, CDR2 SVGAGI (reference sequence). The V and J ends lost 6 bases and 5 bases respectively, with 19 bases between them. CDR3 sequence reads: CASREEGRARTEAFF. The DNA for the CDR3 is TGTGCCAGCAGGGAAGAGGGCAGGGCCAGGACTGAAGCTTTCTTT.

This chain connects TRBV2 to TRBJ1-6, with TRBD1 as a possible D gene (5 bases). This CDR3 is 16 amino acids long. Trimming shortened V by 8 bases and J by 5 bases, and 19 bases separated the two germline ends. Germline V CDR1 and CDR2: SNHLY, FYNNEI. CDR3 sequence: CASLDKGLRDNSPLHF. The CDR3 DNA reads as TGTGCCAGCCTTGACAAGGGGTTGAGGGATAATTCACCCCTCCACTTT. Complete variable domain (other parts from reference TRBV2 and TRBJ1-6): EPEVTQTPSHQVTQMGQEVILRCVPISNHLYFYWYRQILGQKVEFLVSFYNNEISEKSEIFDDQFSVERPDGSNFTLKIRSTKLEDSAMYFCASLDKGLRDNSPLHFGNGTRLTVT.

The V gene is TRBV5-6, the J gene TRBJ1-2; no firm D call. V gave up 4 bases and J gave up 2 bases, with 9 bases separating them. The CDR3 spans 13 residues. Germline loops: CDR1 SGHDT, CDR2 YYEEEE. The CDR3 DNA sequence: TGTGCCAGCAGCGCGGGTCGGAACTATGGCTACACCTTC. Its protein is CASSAGRNYGYTF.

J is TRBJ2-7 and V is TRBV29-1; D is unclear. V lost 1 base to trimming and J lost 2 bases, with 9 bases between them. In germline, CDR1 is SQVTM, CDR2 ANQGSEA. The CDR3 covers 13 residues. The CDR3 spells CSVEGGIPYEQYF. In nucleotides, the CDR3 is TGCAGCGTTGAAGGAGGAATACCCTACGAGCAGTACTTC.

The chain links TRBV2 to TRBJ2-7; no definite D call. The CDR3 is 13 amino acids. V shed 4 bases and J shed 3 bases, with 10 bases lying between them. Germline V gene lookup returns CDR1 SNHLY and CDR2 FYNNEI. The CDR3 DNA sequence: TGTGCCAGCAGTGGCAGACTTTACTACGAGCAGTACTTC. It yields the protein CASSGRLYYEQYF.

This clone was counted between two and nine times. The chain couples TRBV2 to TRBJ1-2; no clear D. Per the germline V gene, CDR1 is SNHLY and CDR2 is FYNNEI. This CDR3 has 13 residues. Trimming shortened V by 2 bases and J by 8 bases, and 12 bases separated the two germline ends. The CDR3 protein is CASSEQGRRGYTF. The CDR3 DNA sequence: TGTGCCAGCAGTGAACAAGGTCGGAGGGGCTACACCTTC.

The chain joins TRBV12-3 or TRBV12-4 to TRBJ1-2; no clear D. V shed 5 bases and J shed 5 bases, with 12 bases lying between them. The CDR3 loop spans 13 amino acids. CDR3 sequence reads: CASSPGGGYGYTF. DNA of the CDR3: TGTGCCAGCAGTCCAGGAGGTGGGTATGGCTACACCTTC.

The chain joins TRBV27 to TRBJ2-1; TRBD1 is a possible D gene (6 bases). V shed 3 bases and J shed 7 bases, with 16 bases lying between them. The CDR3 covers 15 residues. CDR1 and CDR2 from the germline V gene are MNHEY and SMNVEV (reference sequence). CDR3 nucleotides: TGTGCCAGCAGTTTTCTCAGGGGATCATGGAATGAGCAGTTCTTC. Translation gives CASSFLRGSWNEQFF.

The V call is TRBV18, the J call TRBJ1-2; 9 bases fit TRBD1. Germline lookup yields CDR1 KGHSH and CDR2 LQKENI. V was pared by 2 bases and J by 6 bases, with 4 bases of the junction left unmatched. The CDR3 sequence is 14 residues long. The DNA for the CDR3 is TGTGCCAGCTCACCAAGGGACAGGGATAATGGCTACACCTTC. It specifies CASSPRDRDNGYTF.

The chain uses TRBV12-3 or TRBV12-4 and TRBJ1-6; the D is unclear. This CDR3 is built from 12 residues. Trimming pared 1 base from V and 9 bases from J, leaving 4 bases between. The CDR3 region is CASSLGGSPLHF. DNA for the CDR3: TGTGCCAGCAGTTTAGGAGGTTCACCCCTCCACTTT.

The rearrangement joins TRBV19 to TRBJ2-2; maybe TRBD1 (5 bases). Per germline, CDR1 LNHDA and CDR2 SQIVND (reference sequence). This CDR3 has 16 residues. V was clipped by 3 bases and J by 0 bases, with 11 bases between them. The CDR3 region is CASSINRYSNTGELFF. The CDR3, as DNA: TGTGCCAGTAGTATTAACAGGTACTCGAACACCGGGGAGCTGTTTTTT.

The chain joins TRBV6-5 to TRBJ2-7; no clear D. CDR3 length equals 13 residues. Germline CDR1 MNHEY, CDR2 SVGAGI. The ends were cut back, 2 bases at V and 5 bases at J, with 10 bases in the middle. The CDR3 protein is CASSYTPSHEQYF. The CDR3 nucleotides are TGTGCCAGCAGTTACACACCTTCACACGAGCAGTACTTC.

V usage is TRBV5-1 and J usage is TRBJ2-3; 9 nucleotides agree with TRBD2. Germline values: CDR1 SGHRS, CDR2 YFSETQ. The CDR3 runs to 16 residues. The V and J ends lost 0 bases and 6 bases, in that order; junction bases with no gene match: 8. The CDR3 loop is CASSLAGGGGADTQYF. Here the CDR3 DNA reads TGCGCCAGCAGCTTGGCGGGCGGCGGGGGGGCGGATACGCAGTATTTT.

The V gene is TRBV25-1, the J gene TRBJ2-1; no definite D call. The CDR3 extends over 14 amino acids. Germline CDR1 MGHDK, CDR2 SYGVNS. V was shortened by 2 bases and J by 0 bases, with 5 bases between the two germline ends. As DNA, the CDR3 is TGTGCCAGCAGTGAAGAGTTCTCCTACAATGAGCAGTTCTTC. It is translated as CASSEEFSYNEQFF.

The table lists this clone with a count of one. V and J are TRBV19 and TRBJ1-5; a weak D match, TRBD1 (6 bases). The CDR3 loop spans 18 amino acids. Germline V lookup: CDR1 LNHDA, CDR2 SQIVND (reference sequence). V gave up 8 bases and J gave up 0 bases, with 23 bases separating them. The CDR3 DNA reads as TGTGCCAGTTACCCGGGGGCGAAAACCGGTTATAGCAATCAGCCCCAGCATTTT. Translated, it gives CASYPGAKTGYSNQPQHF.

V and J are TRBV5-1 and TRBJ2-5; no firm D call. CDR3 length equals 13 residues. Trimming left V 0 bases short and J 5 bases short, with 8 bases between. Germline V gene data show CDR1 as SGHRS and CDR2 as YFSETQ. The CDR3 loop reads CASSLAWQETQYF. The CDR3 nucleotides are TGCGCCAGCAGCTTGGCGTGGCAGGAGACCCAGTACTTC.

The V call is TRBV2, the J call TRBJ1-2; D remains unclear. Germline CDR1 reads SNHLY; CDR2 reads FYNNEI. CDR3 length equals 13 residues. V was shortened by 4 bases and J by 2 bases, with 8 bases between the two germline ends. CDR3 coding DNA: TGTGCCAGCAGTGGGGTAGGGAACTATGGCTACACCTTC. Translation: CASSGVGNYGYTF.

The chain combines TRBV5-4 with TRBJ2-3; D is undetermined. The CDR3 loop spans 12 amino acids. Germline values: CDR1 SGHNT, CDR2 YYREEE (reference sequence). Trimming left V 4 bases short and J 10 bases short, with 13 bases between. The CDR3 bases are TGTGCCAGCAGCGGCAGGAAGGATTCGCAGTATTTT. The encoded protein is CASSGRKDSQYF.

The chain's CDR3 is CASSLIPPYNEQFF. CDR3 nucleotide sequence: TGTGCCAGCAGCTTAATACCTCCTTACAATGAGCAGTTCTTC. The chain has TRBV7-3 and TRBJ2-1; D gene unclear. This CDR3 has 14 residues. Germline loops: CDR1 SGHTA, CDR2 FQGTGA. Trimming pared 1 base from V and 4 bases from J, leaving 8 bases between.

This chain links TRBV5-4 with TRBJ1-3; D uncertain. The V end lost 0 bases, the J end lost 4 bases, and 11 bases lay between the germline ends. The CDR3 runs 15 residues. CDR1 and CDR2 from the germline V gene are SGHNT and YYREEE (reference sequence). The chain's CDR3 is CASSLGRAPGNTIYF. In nucleotides, the CDR3 is TGTGCCAGCAGCTTGGGTAGGGCCCCCGGAAACACCATATATTTT.

V usage is TRBV5-4 and J usage is TRBJ1-5; no clear D. The CDR3 runs to 13 residues. V was trimmed by 0 bases and J by 7 bases, leaving 8 bases between them. From germline, CDR1 is SGHNT and CDR2 YYREEE (reference sequence). CDR3 loop: CASSLVPGQPQHF. CDR3 in DNA: TGTGCCAGCAGCTTGGTTCCAGGCCAGCCCCAGCATTTT.

The chain is built from TRBV19 and TRBJ1-6, with a possible D match to TRBD1 (6 bases). This CDR3 region has 14 residues. The V and J ends lost 2 bases and 5 bases respectively, with 7 bases between them. CDR1 is LNHDA and CDR2 is SQIVND in the germline V gene (reference sequence). The CDR3 nucleotides are TGTGCCAGTAGTATATCAGGGGATAATTCACCCCTCCACTTT. Translating gives CASSISGDNSPLHF.